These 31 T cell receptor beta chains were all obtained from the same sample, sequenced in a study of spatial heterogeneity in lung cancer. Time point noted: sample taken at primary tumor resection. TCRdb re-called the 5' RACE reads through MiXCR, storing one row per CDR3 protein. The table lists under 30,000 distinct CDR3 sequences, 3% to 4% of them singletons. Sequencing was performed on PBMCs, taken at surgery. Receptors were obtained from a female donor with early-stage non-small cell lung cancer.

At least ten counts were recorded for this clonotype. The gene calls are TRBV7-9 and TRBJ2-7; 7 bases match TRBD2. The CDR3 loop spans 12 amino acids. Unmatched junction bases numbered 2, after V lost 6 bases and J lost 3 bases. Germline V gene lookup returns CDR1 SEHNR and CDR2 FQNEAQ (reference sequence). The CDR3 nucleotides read TGTGCCAGCAGTTGGGACTACTACGAGCAGTACTTC. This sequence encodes CASSWDYYEQYF.

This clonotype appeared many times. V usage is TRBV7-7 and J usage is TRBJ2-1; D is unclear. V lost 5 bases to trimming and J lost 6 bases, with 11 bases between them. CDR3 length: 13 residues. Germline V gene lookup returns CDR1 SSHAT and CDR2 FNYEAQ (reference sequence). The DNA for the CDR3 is TGTGCCAGCAGCCCTAGTTCCGGCAATGAGCAGTTCTTC. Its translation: CASSPSSGNEQFF.

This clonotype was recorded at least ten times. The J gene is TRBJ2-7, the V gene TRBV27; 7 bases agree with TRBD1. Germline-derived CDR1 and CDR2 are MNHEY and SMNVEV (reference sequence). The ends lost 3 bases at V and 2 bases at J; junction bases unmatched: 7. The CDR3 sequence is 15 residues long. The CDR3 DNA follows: TGTGCCAGCAGTTTCTACGGACAGGCGGCCTACGAGCAGTACTTC. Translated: CASSFYGQAAYEQYF.

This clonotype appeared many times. CDR3 region: CATSDFRESTDTQYF. The CDR3 nucleotides read TGTGCCACCAGTGATTTTCGCGAGAGCACAGATACGCAGTATTTT. The V gene is TRBV24-1, the J gene TRBJ2-3; D gene ambiguous. V gave up 1 base and J gave up 0 bases, with 7 bases separating them. Germline loops: CDR1 KGHDR, CDR2 SFDVKD. CDR3 length: 15 residues.

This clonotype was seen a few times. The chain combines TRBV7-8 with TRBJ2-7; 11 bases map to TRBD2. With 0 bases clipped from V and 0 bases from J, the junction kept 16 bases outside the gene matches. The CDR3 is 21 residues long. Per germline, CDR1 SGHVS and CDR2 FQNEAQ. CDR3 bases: TGTGCCAGCAGCTTAGCAGAAGGTAGCGGGAGGGCCATTCTAAACTCCTACGAGCAGTACTTC. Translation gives CASSLAEGSGRAILNSYEQYF. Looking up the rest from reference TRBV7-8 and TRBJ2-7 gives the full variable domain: GAGVSQSPRYKVAKRGQDVALRCDPISGHVSLFWYQQALGQGPEFLTYFQNEAQLDKSGLPSDRFFAERPEGSVSTLKIQRTQQEDSAVYLCASSLAEGSGRAILNSYEQYFGPGTRLTVT.

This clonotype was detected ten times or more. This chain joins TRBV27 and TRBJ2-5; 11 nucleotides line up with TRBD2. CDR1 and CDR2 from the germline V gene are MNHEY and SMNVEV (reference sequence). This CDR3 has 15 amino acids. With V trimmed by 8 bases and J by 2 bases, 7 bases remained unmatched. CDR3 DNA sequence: TGTGCCAGCGGTTACGGGACTAGCGGACAAGAGACCCAGTACTTC. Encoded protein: CASGYGTSGQETQYF.

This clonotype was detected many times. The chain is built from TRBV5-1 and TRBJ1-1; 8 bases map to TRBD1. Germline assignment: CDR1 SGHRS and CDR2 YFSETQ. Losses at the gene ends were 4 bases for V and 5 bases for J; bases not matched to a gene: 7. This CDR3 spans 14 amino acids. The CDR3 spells CASSPDRVWTEAFF. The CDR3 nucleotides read TGCGCCAGCAGCCCGGACAGGGTGTGGACTGAAGCTTTCTTT.

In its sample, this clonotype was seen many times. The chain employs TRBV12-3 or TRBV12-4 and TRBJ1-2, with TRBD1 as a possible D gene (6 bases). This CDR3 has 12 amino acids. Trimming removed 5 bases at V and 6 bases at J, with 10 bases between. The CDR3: CASSAGDHGYTF. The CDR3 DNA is TGTGCCAGCAGTGCAGGGGACCATGGCTACACCTTC.

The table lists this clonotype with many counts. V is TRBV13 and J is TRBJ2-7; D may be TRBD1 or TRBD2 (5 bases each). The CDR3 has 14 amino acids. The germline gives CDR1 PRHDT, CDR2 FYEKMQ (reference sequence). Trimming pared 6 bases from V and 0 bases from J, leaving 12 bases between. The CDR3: CASRRDGSSYEQYF. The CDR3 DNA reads TGTGCCAGCAGGAGGGACGGAAGCTCCTACGAGCAGTACTTC. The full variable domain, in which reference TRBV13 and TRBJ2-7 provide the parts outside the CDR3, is AAGVIQSPRHLIKEKRETATLKCYPIPRHDTVYWYQQGPGQDPQFLISFYEKMQSDKGSIPDRFSAQQFSDYHSELNMSSLELGDSALYFCASRRDGSSYEQYFGPGTRLTVT.

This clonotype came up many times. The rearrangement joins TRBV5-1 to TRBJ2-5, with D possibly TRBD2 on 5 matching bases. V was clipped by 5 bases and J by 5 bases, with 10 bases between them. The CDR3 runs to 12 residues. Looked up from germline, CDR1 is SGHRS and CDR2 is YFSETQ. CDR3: CASRRVGETQYF. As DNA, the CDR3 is TGCGCCAGCAGGCGGGTCGGTGAGACCCAGTACTTC.

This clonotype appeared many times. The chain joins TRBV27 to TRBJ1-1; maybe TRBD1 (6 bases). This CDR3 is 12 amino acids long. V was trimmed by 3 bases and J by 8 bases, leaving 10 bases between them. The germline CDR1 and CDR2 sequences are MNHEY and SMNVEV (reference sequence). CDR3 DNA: TGTGCCAGCAGTTTGGGGGGCCGGGAAGCTTTCTTT. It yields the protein CASSLGGREAFF.

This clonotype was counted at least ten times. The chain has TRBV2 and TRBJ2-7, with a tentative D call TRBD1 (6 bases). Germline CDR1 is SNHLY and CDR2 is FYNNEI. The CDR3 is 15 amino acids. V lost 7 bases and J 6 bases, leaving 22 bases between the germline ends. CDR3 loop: CASTPGDVLPGEQYF. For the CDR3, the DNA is TGTGCCAGCACCCCAGGGGACGTTCTCCCGGGCGAGCAGTACTTC. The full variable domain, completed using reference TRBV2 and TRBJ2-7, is EPEVTQTPSHQVTQMGQEVILRCVPISNHLYFYWYRQILGQKVEFLVSFYNNEISEKSEIFDDQFSVERPDGSNFTLKIRSTKLEDSAMYFCASTPGDVLPGEQYFGPGTRLTVT.

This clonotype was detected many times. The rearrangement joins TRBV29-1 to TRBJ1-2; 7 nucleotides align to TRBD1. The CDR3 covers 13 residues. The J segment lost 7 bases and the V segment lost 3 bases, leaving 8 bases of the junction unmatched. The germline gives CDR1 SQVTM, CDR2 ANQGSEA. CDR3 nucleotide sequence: TGCAGCGTTGAGGTCAGGGGGTTGCGTGGCTACACCTTC. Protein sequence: CSVEVRGLRGYTF.

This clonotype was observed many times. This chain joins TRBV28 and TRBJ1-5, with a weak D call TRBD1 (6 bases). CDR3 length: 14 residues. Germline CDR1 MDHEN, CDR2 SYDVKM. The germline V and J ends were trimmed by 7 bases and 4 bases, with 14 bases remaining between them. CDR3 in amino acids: CASTEYRVNQPQHF. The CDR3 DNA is TGTGCCAGCACCGAATACAGGGTAAATCAGCCCCAGCATTTT.

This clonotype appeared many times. CDR3 sequence (DNA): TGCGCCAGCAGCCAAGTTATCGGGTCGGGGGAGACCCAGTACTTC. The encoded protein is CASSQVIGSGETQYF. This chain links TRBV4-1 with TRBJ2-5, with a possible D match to TRBD2 (5 bases). The ends were cut back, 1 base at V and 5 bases at J, with 14 bases in the middle. The CDR3 is 15 amino acids. CDR1 MGHRA and CDR2 YSYEKL come from the germline V gene.

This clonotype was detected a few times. The CDR3 DNA sequence: TGTGCCAGCAGTTTAGAACCTCGGAAGTGGTCCGGGGAGCTGTTTTTT. The encoded protein is CASSLEPRKWSGELFF. The chain uses TRBV12-3 or TRBV12-4 and TRBJ2-2; D is unclear. V was cut by 1 base and J by 6 bases, with 15 bases left in between. The CDR3 is 16 residues long.

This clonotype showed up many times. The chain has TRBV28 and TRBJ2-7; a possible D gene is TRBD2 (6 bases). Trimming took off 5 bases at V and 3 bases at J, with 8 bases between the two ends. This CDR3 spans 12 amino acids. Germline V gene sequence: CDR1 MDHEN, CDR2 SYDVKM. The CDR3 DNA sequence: TGTGCCAGCAGTCCGACTAGCTACGAGCAGTACTTC. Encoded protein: CASSPTSYEQYF.

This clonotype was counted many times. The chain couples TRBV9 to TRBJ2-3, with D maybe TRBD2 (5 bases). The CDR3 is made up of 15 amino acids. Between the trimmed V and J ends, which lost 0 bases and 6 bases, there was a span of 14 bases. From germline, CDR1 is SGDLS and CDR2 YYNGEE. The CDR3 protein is CASSVGGLVLDTQYF. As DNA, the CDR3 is TGTGCCAGCAGCGTAGGAGGACTCGTATTGGATACGCAGTATTTT.

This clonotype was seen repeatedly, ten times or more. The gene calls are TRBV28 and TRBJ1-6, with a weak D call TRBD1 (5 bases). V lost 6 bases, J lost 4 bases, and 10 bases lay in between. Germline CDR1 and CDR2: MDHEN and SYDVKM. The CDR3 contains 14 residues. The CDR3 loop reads CASSSDTYNSPLHF. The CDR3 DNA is TGTGCCAGCAGCTCGGACACGTATAATTCACCCCTCCACTTT. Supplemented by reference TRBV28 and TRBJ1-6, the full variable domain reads DVKVTQSSRYLVKRTGEKVFLECVQDMDHENMFWYRQDPGLGLRLIYFSYDVKMKEKGDIPEGYSVSREKKERFSLILESASTNQTSMYLCASSSDTYNSPLHFGNGTRLTVT.

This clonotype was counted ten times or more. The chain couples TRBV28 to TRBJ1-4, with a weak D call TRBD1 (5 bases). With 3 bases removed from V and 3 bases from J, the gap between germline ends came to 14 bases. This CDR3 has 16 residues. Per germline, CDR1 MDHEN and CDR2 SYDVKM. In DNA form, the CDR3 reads TGTGCCAGCAGTTTGGCAGGGTACAGTCCTAATGAAAAACTGTTTTTT. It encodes CASSLAGYSPNEKLFF. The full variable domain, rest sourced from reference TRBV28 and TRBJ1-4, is DVKVTQSSRYLVKRTGEKVFLECVQDMDHENMFWYRQDPGLGLRLIYFSYDVKMKEKGDIPEGYSVSREKKERFSLILESASTNQTSMYLCASSLAGYSPNEKLFFGSGTQLSVL.

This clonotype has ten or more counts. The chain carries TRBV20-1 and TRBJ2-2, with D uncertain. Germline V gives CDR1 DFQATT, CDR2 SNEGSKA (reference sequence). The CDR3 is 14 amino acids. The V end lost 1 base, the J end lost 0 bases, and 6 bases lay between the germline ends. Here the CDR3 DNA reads TGCAGTGCTAGAGGCCTTGCGAACACCGGGGAGCTGTTTTTT. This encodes CSARGLANTGELFF.

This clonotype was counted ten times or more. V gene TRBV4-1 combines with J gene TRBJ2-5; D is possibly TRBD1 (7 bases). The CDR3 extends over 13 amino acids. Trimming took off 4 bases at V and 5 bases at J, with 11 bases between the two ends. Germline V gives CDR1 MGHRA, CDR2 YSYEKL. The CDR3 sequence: CASSRSGGETQYF. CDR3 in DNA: TGCGCCAGCAGCCGGTCAGGGGGGGAGACCCAGTACTTC.

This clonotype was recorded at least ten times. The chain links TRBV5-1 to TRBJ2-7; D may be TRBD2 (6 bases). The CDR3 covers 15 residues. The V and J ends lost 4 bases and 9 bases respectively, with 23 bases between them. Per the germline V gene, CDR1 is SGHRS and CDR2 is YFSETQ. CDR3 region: CASSHVTGTEAGQYF. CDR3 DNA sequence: TGCGCCAGCAGCCATGTTACCGGGACTGAGGCGGGGCAGTACTTC.

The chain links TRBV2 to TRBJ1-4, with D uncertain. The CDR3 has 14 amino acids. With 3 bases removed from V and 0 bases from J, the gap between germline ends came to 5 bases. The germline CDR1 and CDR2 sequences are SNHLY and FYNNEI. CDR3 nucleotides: TGTGCCAGCAGTGATGATGCAACTAATGAAAAACTGTTTTTT. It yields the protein CASSDDATNEKLFF.

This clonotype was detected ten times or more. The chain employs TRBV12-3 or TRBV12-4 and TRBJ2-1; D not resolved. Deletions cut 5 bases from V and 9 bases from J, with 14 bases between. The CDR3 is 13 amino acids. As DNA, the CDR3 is TGTGCCAGCAGTCCCATCCCGGATCTTGAGCAGTTCTTC. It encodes CASSPIPDLEQFF.

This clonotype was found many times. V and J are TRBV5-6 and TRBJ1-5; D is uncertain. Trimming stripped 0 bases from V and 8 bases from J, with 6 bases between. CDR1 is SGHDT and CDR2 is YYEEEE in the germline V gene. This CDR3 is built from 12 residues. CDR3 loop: CASSLVGEPQHF. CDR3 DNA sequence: TGTGCCAGCAGCTTGGTTGGAGAGCCCCAGCATTTT. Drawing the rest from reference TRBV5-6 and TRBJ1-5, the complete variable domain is DAGVTQSPTHLIKTRGQQVTLRCSPKSGHDTVSWYQQALGQGPQFIFQYYEEEERQRGNFPDRFSGHQFPNYSSELNVNALLLGDSALYLCASSLVGEPQHFGDGTRLSIL.

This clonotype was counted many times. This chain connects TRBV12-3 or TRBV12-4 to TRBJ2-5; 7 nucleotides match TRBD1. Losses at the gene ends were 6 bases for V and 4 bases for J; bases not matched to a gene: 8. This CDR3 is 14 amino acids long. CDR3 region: CASRTGTALETQYF. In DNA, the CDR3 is TGTGCCAGCAGGACCGGGACAGCTCTAGAGACCCAGTACTTC.

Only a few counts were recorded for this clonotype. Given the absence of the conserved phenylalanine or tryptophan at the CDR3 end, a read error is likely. CDR3 sequence (DNA): TGCGCCAGCAGTGCCGGTACTAGCGGGAGTTGGCGTGATAACACAGATACGCAGTATTCT. Translated, it gives CASSAGTSGSWRDNTDTQYS. The chain is built from TRBV10-2 and TRBJ2-3; 11 bases map to TRBD2. From germline, CDR1 is WSHSY and CDR2 SAAADI. The CDR3 runs to 20 residues. V dropped 4 bases and J dropped 2; count of bases not matched to a gene: 17.

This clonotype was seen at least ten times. For the CDR3, the DNA is TGTGCCTGGAGTGTAGGTGGGTACAATGAGCAGTTCTTC. Amino acids: CAWSVGGYNEQFF. The V call is TRBV30, the J call TRBJ2-1, with unresolved D. The V and J ends lost 0 bases and 4 bases respectively, with 7 bases between them. Germline V CDR1 and CDR2: GTSNPN, SVGIG (reference sequence). CDR3 size: 13 residues.

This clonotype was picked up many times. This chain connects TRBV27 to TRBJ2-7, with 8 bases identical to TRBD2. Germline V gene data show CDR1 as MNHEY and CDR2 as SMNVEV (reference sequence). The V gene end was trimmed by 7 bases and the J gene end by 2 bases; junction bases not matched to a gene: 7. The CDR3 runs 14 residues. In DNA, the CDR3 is TGTGCCAGCACGGGGTCTAGCGGGCCCTACGAGCAGTACTTC. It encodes CASTGSSGPYEQYF.

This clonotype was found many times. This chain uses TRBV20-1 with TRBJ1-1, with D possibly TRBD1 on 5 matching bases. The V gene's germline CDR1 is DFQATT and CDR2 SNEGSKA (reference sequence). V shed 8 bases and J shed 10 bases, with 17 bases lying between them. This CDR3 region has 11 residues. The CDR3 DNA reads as TGCAGTCTAGCGGTCGGGGGGGGAGCTTTCTTT. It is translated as CSLAVGGGAFF.